This T cell receptor (beta chain) derives from a study of T cell repertoires in cytomegalovirus infection. Study as a whole: Recently identified HLA-C-restricted CMV epitopes were among the peptides used. Public TCR beta signatures were indicative of both CMV infection and a matching HLA type.

TCRdb independently ran MiXCR on the reads; one entry per CDR3 protein. The table shows 350,000 to 400,000 distinct CDR3 sequences, with 34% occurring only once. Study results and caveats: In two of eight donors, the top clonotype was HLA-C-restricted CMV-specific.

In this sample, this clonotype turned up a few times. Antigen unknown. The receptor was derived from a human donor in good health (CMV status not recorded). Some clones in this sample may be carry-over from other donors' samples. The specimen comprised cultured PBMCs, sampled from culture after CMV antigen stimulation.

CDR3 loop: CASSLGARSYNSPLHF. In nucleotides, the CDR3 is TGTGCCAGCAGTTTAGGGGCCCGCTCCTATAATTCACCCCTCCACTTT. The gene calls are TRBV28 and TRBJ1-6; TRBD1 might be the D (5 bases). Looked up from germline, CDR1 is MDHEN and CDR2 is SYDVKM. The CDR3 sequence is 16 residues long. V dropped 2 bases and J dropped 0 bases, with 8 bases sitting between them.